These T cell receptor beta chains were read from a single sample in a study of T cells in Graves' hyperthyroidism and ophthalmopathy. MiXCR, run by TCRdb on the multiplex PCR reads, gives a single entry per CDR3 protein. The sample carries about 400,000 distinct CDR3 sequences, about an eighth recorded once. Material: blood. Every receptor here comes from a young woman with Graves' hyperthyroidism. Each CDR3 is given with its conserved first and last residue. Each record gives: J gene, V gene, D gene, clone size, CDR3 DNA, CDR3 protein. The D gene is left open where the match is weak. Only some rows state a clone size, as once, few, many or a class for expanded clones.

TRBJ1-5,TRBV13,NA,NA,TGTGCCAGCAGGCGCCGGGACGCAGGCAGTCAGCCCCAGCATTTT,CASRRRDAGSQPQHF
TRBJ2-1,TRBV2,NA,NA,TGTGCCAGCAGTGATCCTTTGGGGGCGGGATCGGGGGAGCAGTTCTTC,CASSDPLGAGSGEQFF
TRBJ2-5,TRBV28,NA,few,TGTGCCAGCAGTTTAGGGTGGACCCAGTACTTC,CASSLGWTQYF
TRBJ2-1,TRBV24-1,TRBD2,few,TGTGCCACCAGTGAGTCGGGACTAGCGGGCAATGAGCAGTTCTTC,CATSESGLAGNEQFF
TRBJ2-7,TRBV10-3,TRBD2,NA,TGTGCCTCAAGGCGTCGGGGGGGTAATTACGAGCAGTACTTC,CASRRRGGNYEQYF
TRBJ1-1,TRBV7-9,NA,many,TGTGCCAGCAGCTGGCTTGGGGGAAACACTGAAGCTTTCTTT,CASSWLGGNTEAFF
TRBJ1-2,TRBV11-2,NA,NA,TGTGCCAGCAGCTTACCCTTGCTCAGGGCTAACTATGGCTACACCTTC,CASSLPLLRANYGYTF
TRBJ2-3,TRBV10-2,TRBD2,many,TGTGCCAGCAGCTTACTAGCGGATAGCACAGATACGCAGTATTTT,CASSLLADSTDTQYF
TRBJ2-1,TRBV7-2,NA,NA,TGTGCCAGCAGCTTAGGCGGAGCCTACGAGCAGTTCTTC,CASSLGGAYEQFF
TRBJ2-3,TRBV6-1,NA,NA,TGTGCCAGCAACAGACGGGAAGTAGATACGCAGTATTTT,CASNRREVDTQYF
TRBJ2-3,TRBV11-2,TRBD1,many,TGTGCCAGCAGCTTAGGGCGGGGACAGGGGAGATGGACAGATACGCAGTATTTT,CASSLGRGQGRWTDTQYF
TRBJ1-1,TRBV19,NA,few,TGTGCCAGTAGAGCCCGGGGAAGGAACACTGAAGCTTTCTTT,CASRARGRNTEAFF
TRBJ1-2,TRBV10-2,NA,NA,TGCGCCAGCAGTGAGTCCCGAAACTATGGCTACACCTTC,CASSESRNYGYTF
TRBJ2-2,TRBV28,NA,many,TGTGCCAGCAGTTTCGTCAGGAACACCGGGGAGCTGTTTTTT,CASSFVRNTGELFF
TRBJ2-3,TRBV6-1,NA,many,TGTGCCAGCAGTAAGACAGGAGAACCAGATACGCAGTATTTT,CASSKTGEPDTQYF
TRBJ2-6,TRBV13,NA,NA,TGTGCCAGCACACAGATCATATCTGGGGCCAACGTCCTGACTTTC,CASTQIISGANVLTF
TRBJ2-1,TRBV11-3,TRBD2,NA,TGTGCCAGCAGCTTAGAGGGACTAGCGGGACTGAGAAATGAGCAGTTCTTC,CASSLEGLAGLRNEQFF
TRBJ2-5,TRBV28,NA,many,TGTGCCAGCAGGCAACTTCGGGACCTAGGAGGCTCCGAGACCCAGTACTTC,CASRQLRDLGGSETQYF
TRBJ1-6,TRBV20-1,NA,few,TGCAGTGCTACACCGACAGCCTCTGGTAATTCACCCCTCCACTTT,CSATPTASGNSPLHF
TRBJ2-3,TRBV6-1,NA,many,TGTGCCAGCAGTGAACAGCGGACCACCACAGATACGCAGTATTTT,CASSEQRTTTDTQYF
TRBJ2-1,TRBV18,NA,many,TGTGCCAGCTCACCAGGGGCACCACAGTTCTTC,CASSPGAPQFF
TRBJ2-5,TRBV12-3/TRBV12-4,NA,many,TGTGCCAGCAGTTTAACTAGCAGACAAGAGACCCAGTACTTC,CASSLTSRQETQYF
TRBJ2-7,TRBV2,NA,many,TGTGCCACCGCTAACTACGAGCAGTACTTC,CATANYEQYF
TRBJ2-1,TRBV7-9,TRBD2,many,TGTGCCAGCAACGGACTAGCAGCGTACAATGAGCAGTTCTTC,CASNGLAAYNEQFF
TRBJ1-2,TRBV11-2,TRBD1,NA,TGTGCCAGCAGCCCGGCCGGGACAGACTATGGCTACACCTTC,CASSPAGTDYGYTF
TRBJ1-2,TRBV5-6,NA,few,TGTGCCAGCAGCTTGGTGGGACCGAACTATGGCTACACCTTC,CASSLVGPNYGYTF
TRBJ2-2,TRBV12-3/TRBV12-4,NA,many,TGTGCCAGCAGTTTAATGAACACCGGGGAGCTGTTTTTT,CASSLMNTGELFF
TRBJ1-1,TRBV9,NA,NA,TGTGCCAGCAGCGGGGTGGGGGCAGCCCCTGAAGCTTTCTTT,CASSGVGAAPEAFF